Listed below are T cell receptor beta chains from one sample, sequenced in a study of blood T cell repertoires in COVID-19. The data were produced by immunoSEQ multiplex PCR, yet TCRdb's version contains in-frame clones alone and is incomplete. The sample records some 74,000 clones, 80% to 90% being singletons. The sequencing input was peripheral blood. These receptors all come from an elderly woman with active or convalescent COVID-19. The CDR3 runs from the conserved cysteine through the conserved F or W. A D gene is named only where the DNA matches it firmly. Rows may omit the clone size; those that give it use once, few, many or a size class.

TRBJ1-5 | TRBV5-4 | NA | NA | CASSLQPNQPQHF | TGTGCCAGCAGCTTACAGCCCAATCAGCCCCAGCATTTT
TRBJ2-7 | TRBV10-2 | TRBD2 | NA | CASSESMASGMDEQYF | TGCGCCAGCAGTGAGTCTATGGCTAGCGGGATGGACGAGCAGTACTTC
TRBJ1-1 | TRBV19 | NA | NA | CASSITGNTEAFF | TGTGCCAGTAGTATCACAGGGAACACTGAAGCTTTCTTT
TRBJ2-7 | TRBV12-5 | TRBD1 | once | CASGRGTGERSEQYF | TGTGCTAGTGGTAGGGGGACAGGGGAGCGTAGCGAGCAGTACTTC
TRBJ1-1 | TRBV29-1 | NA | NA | CSVERVGEAFF | TGCAGCGTTGAGAGGGTCGGTGAAGCTTTCTTT
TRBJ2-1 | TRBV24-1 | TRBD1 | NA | CATSDLPGTGPYNEQFF | TGTGCCACCAGTGATTTGCCCGGGACAGGGCCCTACAATGAGCAGTTCTTC
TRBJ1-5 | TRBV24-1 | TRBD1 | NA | CATSDKTPGGQWDQPQHF | TGTGCCACCAGTGACAAAACTCCCGGGGGACAGTGGGATCAGCCCCAGCATTTT
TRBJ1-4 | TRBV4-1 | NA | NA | CASSQGRDINEKLFF | TGCGCCAGCAGCCAAGGCCGGGACATTAATGAAAAACTGTTTTTT
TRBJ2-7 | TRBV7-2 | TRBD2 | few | CASSGGTSGVYEQYF | TGTGCCAGCAGCGGCGGGACTAGCGGAGTCTACGAGCAGTACTTC
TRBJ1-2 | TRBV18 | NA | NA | CASSQRQADYGYTF | TGTGCCAGCTCACAAAGACAGGCTGACTATGGCTACACCTTC
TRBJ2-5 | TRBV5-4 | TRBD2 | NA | CASSWGGGFQETQYF | TGTGCCAGCAGCTGGGGCGGGGGGTTCCAAGAGACCCAGTACTTC
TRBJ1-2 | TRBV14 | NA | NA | CASSQQGYGYTF | TGTGCCAGCAGCCAACAGGGGTATGGCTACACCTTC
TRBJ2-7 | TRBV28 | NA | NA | CASTPGGRGNEQYF | TGTGCCAGCACCCCTGGTGGGAGGGGGAACGAGCAGTACTTC
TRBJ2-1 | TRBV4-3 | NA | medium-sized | CASSQDRATASYNEQFF | TGCGCCAGCAGCCAAGATCGGGCGACAGCTTCCTACAATGAGCAGTTCTTC
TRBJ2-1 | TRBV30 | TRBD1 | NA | CAWSKGTAHNEQFF | TGTGCCTGGAGTAAAGGGACAGCTCACAATGAGCAGTTCTTC
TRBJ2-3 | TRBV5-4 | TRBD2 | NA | CASSLGIAGPTDTQYF | TGTGCCAGCAGCTTGGGCATAGCGGGACCCACAGATACGCAGTATTTT
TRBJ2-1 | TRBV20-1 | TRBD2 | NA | CSALGAGGQFF | TGCAGTGCCCTGGGAGCGGGAGGGCAGTTCTTC
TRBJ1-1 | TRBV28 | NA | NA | CASSLGQLNTEAFF | TGTGCCAGCAGTTTAGGACAGCTGAACACTGAAGCTTTCTTT
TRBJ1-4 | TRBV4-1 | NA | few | CASSPASFATNEKLFF | TGCGCCAGCAGCCCCGCGTCTTTCGCGACTAATGAAAAACTGTTTTTT
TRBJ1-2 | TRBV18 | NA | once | CASSLRQDYGYTF | TGTGCCAGCTCACTCCGACAGGACTATGGCTACACCTTC
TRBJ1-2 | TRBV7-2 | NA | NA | CASSFQGFYGYTF | TGTGCCAGCAGCTTTCAGGGTTTCTATGGCTACACCTTC
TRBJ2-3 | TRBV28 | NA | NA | CASTLSGRTDTQYF | TGTGCCAGCACCCTCTCTGGGCGCACAGATACGCAGTATTTT
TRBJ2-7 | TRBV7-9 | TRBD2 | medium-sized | CASSPNPGGPREQYF | TGTGCCAGCAGTCCAAACCCGGGAGGGCCGCGCGAGCAGTACTTC
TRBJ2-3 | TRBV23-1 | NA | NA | CASEGWEDHTDTQYF | TGCGCCAGCGAAGGGTGGGAGGACCACACAGATACGCAGTATTTT
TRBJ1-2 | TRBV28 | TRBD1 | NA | CASSSTGVYGYTF | TGTGCCAGCAGTTCAACAGGGGTTTATGGCTACACCTTC
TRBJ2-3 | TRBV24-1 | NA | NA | CATSWGPDTQYF | TGTGCCACCAGTTGGGGCCCAGATACGCAGTATTTT
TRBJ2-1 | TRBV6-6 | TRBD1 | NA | CASSYMGQGADEQFF | TGTGCCAGCAGTTACATGGGACAGGGAGCCGATGAGCAGTTCTTC
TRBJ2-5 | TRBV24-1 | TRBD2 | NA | CATGTSGSSSLETQYF | TGTGCCACCGGGACTAGCGGGAGTTCTTCGTTAGAGACCCAGTACTTC
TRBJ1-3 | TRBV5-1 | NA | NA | CASSLDRGHSGNTIYF | TGCGCCAGCAGCTTGGATCGCGGACACTCTGGAAACACCATATATTTT
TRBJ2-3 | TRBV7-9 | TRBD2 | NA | CASSLGLANTDTQYF | TGTGCCAGCAGCTTGGGACTAGCGAATACAGATACGCAGTATTTT
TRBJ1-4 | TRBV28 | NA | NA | CASSLVAGRGSNEKLFF | TGTGCCAGCAGTTTAGTGGCAGGGCGTGGATCTAATGAAAAACTGTTTTTT
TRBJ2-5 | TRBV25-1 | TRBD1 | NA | CASSVQGVQETQYF | TGTGCCAGCAGTGTACAGGGGGTACAAGAGACCCAGTACTTC
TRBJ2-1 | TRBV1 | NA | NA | CTSSQVTSGSRVEQFF | TGCACCAGCAGCCAAGTCACTAGCGGGAGTAGAGTTGAGCAGTTCTTC
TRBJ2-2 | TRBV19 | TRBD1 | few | CASRGDRGIGELFF | TGTGCCAGTAGGGGGGACAGGGGAATCGGGGAGCTGTTTTTT
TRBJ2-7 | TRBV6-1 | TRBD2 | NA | CASSEAGLAGIFGKYF | TGTGCCAGCAGTGAAGCGGGACTAGCGGGTATTTTCGGGAAGTACTTC
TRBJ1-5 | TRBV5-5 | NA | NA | CASSFNNQPQHF | TGTGCCAGCAGCTTCAACAATCAGCCCCAGCATTTT
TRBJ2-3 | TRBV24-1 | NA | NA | CATGAGTDTQYF | TGTGCCACTGGGGCGGGCACAGATACGCAGTATTTT
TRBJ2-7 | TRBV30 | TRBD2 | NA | CAWSRLAVGYEQYF | TGTGCCTGGAGTAGACTAGCGGTGGGCTACGAGCAGTACTTC
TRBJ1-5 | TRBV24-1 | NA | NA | CATSEWQVLTYSNQPQHF | TGTGCCACCAGTGAGTGGCAGGTTCTTACTTATAGCAATCAGCCCCAGCATTTT
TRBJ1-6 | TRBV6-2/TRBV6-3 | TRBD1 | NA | CASRPPDRANSPLHF | TGTGCCAGCAGGCCTCCGGACAGGGCCAATTCACCCCTCCACTTT
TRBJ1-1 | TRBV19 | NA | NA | CASSIGEYTEAFF | TGTGCCAGTAGTATAGGGGAGTACACTGAAGCTTTCTTT
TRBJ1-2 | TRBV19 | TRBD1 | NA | CASSIWSRDRDPRYGYTF | TGTGCCAGTAGTATATGGTCTCGGGACAGGGACCCACGCTATGGCTACACCTTC
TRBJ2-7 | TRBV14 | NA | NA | CASSQRDRQYF | TGTGCCAGCAGCCAGCGGGACAGGCAGTACTTC
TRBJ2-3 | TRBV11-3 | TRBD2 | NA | CASSLDLAGGTDTQYF | TGTGCCAGCAGCTTAGATCTAGCGGGAGGAACAGATACGCAGTATTTT
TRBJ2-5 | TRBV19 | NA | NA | CASSRKGGWGSVETQYF | TGTGCCAGTAGTAGGAAAGGAGGTTGGGGTAGCGTAGAGACCCAGTACTTC
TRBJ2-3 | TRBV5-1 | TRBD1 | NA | CASSFGQGTDTQYF | TGCGCCAGCAGCTTTGGACAGGGCACAGATACGCAGTATTTT
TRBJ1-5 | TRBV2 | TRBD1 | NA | CASTSGQSNQPQHF | TGTGCCAGCACCTCGGGACAGTCCAATCAGCCCCAGCATTTT
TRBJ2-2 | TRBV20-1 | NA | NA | CSASSGATGELFF | TGCAGTGCTAGTTCAGGGGCCACCGGGGAGCTGTTTTTT
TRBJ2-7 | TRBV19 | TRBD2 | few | CASSKTSGTSYEQYF | TGTGCCAGTAGTAAGACTAGCGGGACCTCCTACGAGCAGTACTTC
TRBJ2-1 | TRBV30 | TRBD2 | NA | CAWTGLAGTYNEQFF | TGTGCCTGGACCGGACTAGCGGGAACCTACAATGAGCAGTTCTTC
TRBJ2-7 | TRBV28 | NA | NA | CASSFRGIYEQYF | TGTGCCAGCAGTTTCAGGGGTATATACGAGCAGTACTTC
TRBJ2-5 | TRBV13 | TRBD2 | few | CASRRGPLLAGQETQYF | TGTGCCAGCAGGCGAGGCCCCTTACTAGCGGGGCAAGAGACCCAGTACTTC